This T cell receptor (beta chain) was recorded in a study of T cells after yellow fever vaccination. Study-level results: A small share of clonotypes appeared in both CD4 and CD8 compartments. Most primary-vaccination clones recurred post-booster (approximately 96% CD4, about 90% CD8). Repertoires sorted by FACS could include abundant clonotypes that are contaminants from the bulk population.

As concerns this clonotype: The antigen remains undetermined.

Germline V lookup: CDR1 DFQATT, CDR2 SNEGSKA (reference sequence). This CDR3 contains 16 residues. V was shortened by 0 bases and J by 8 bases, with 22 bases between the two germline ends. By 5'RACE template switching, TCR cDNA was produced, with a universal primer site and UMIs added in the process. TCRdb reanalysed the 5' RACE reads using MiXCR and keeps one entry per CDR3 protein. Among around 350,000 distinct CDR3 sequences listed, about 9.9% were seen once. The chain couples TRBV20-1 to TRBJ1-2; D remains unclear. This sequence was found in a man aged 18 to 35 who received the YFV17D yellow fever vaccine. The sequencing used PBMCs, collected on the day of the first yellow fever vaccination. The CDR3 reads CSAREPVRSAGDGYTF. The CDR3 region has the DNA TGCAGTGCTAGAGAGCCGGTGCGGAGTGCGGGTGACGGCTACACCTTC.